This T cell receptor (beta chain) was documented in a study of blood T cell repertoires in COVID-19. This clone was found a few times. TCRdb's copy holds only in-frame clones and misses some; the assay was immunoSEQ multiplex PCR. This table has 250,000 or so clones, roughly 90% appearing once. The CDR3 has 14 amino acids. Trimming shortened V by 3 bases and J by 1 base, and 9 bases separated the two germline ends. CDR1 ENHRY and CDR2 SYGVKD come from the germline V gene. Material for sequencing was peripheral blood. The chain joins TRBV10-3 to TRBJ1-1; possibly TRBD1 for D (5 bases). The TCR comes from a man aged 55 to 70 with acute or convalescent COVID-19. CDR3: CAISDQGSNTEAFF. CDR3 nucleotide sequence: TGTGCCATCAGTGATCAGGGTTCGAACACTGAAGCTTTCTTT.